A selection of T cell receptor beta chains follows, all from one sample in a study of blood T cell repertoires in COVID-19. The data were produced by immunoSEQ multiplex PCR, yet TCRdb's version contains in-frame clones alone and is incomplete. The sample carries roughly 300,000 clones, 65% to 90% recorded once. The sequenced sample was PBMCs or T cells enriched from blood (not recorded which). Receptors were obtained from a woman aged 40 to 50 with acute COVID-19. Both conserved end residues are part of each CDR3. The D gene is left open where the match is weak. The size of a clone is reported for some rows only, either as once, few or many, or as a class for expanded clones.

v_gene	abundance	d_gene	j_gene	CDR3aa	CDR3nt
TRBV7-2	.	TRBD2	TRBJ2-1	CASSGTSGREQFF	TGTGCCAGCAGCGGGACTAGCGGGAGGGAGCAGTTCTTC
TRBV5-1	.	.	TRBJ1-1	CASSALQGFNTEAFF	TGCGCCAGCAGCGCGCTCCAGGGATTTAACACTGAAGCTTTCTTT
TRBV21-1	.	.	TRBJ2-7	CASSKGTRTSGAVSYEQYF	TGTGCCAGCAGCAAAGGAACCCGGACTAGCGGGGCCGTCTCCTACGAGCAGTACTTC
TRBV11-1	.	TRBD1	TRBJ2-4	CASSLDRGDIQYF	TGTGCCAGCAGCTTAGACAGGGGAGACATTCAGTACTTC
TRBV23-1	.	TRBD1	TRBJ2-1	CASSRQGNEQFF	TGCGCCAGCAGTCGACAGGGAAATGAGCAGTTCTTC
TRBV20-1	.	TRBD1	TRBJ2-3	CSAYDRGLWYF	TGCAGTGCTTACGACAGGGGGCTATGGTATTTT
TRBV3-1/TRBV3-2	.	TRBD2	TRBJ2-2	CASSQLKLARTNTGELFF	TGTGCCAGCAGCCAACTCAAACTAGCGCGGACGAACACCGGGGAGCTGTTTTTT
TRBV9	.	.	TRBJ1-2	CASSVAEAYGYTF	TGTGCCAGCAGCGTAGCAGAGGCCTATGGCTACACCTTC
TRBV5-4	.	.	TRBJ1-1	CASSLEGARDTEAFF	TGTGCCAGCAGCTTGGAAGGGGCTCGGGACACTGAAGCTTTCTTT
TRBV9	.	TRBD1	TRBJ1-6	CASSRGQGDSPLHF	TGTGCCAGCAGCAGGGGACAGGGAGATTCACCCCTCCACTTT
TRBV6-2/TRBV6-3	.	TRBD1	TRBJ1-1	CASSPQGGTEAFF	TGTGCCAGCAGCCCCCAGGGGGGCACTGAAGCTTTCTTT
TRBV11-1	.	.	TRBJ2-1	CASSFRQGLYNEQFF	TGTGCCAGCAGCTTTCGGCAGGGCCTATACAATGAGCAGTTCTTC
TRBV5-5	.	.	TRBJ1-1	CASSSREVAFF	TGTGCCAGCAGCTCCAGGGAGGTAGCTTTCTTT
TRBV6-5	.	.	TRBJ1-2	CASRLTGSYGYTF	TGTGCCAGCAGGCTCACAGGGTCCTATGGCTACACCTTC
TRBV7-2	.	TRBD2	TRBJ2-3	CATRGGPTFTDTQYF	TGTGCCACCCGGGGGGGCCCTACGTTCACAGATACGCAGTATTTT
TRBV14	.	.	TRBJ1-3	CASSPTGGAGNTIYF	TGTGCCAGCAGCCCGACCGGAGGCGCCGGAAACACCATATATTTT
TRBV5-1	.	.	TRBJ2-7	CASRQAEGKVEQYF	TGCGCCAGCAGACAGGCGGAGGGAAAGGTCGAGCAGTACTTC
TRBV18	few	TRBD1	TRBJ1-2	CASSPGQGVGYTF	TGTGCCAGCTCACCCGGACAGGGAGTGGGCTACACCTTC
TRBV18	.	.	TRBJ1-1	CASSPRDARATEAFF	TGTGCCAGCTCACCACGGGATGCCAGGGCGACTGAAGCTTTCTTT
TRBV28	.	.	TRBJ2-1	CASSLDLGGSEQFF	TGTGCCAGCAGTTTAGATCTGGGGGGAAGTGAGCAGTTCTTC
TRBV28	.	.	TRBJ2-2	CASTKPGGRFANTGELFF	TGTGCCAGCACTAAACCAGGGGGGAGGTTCGCGAACACCGGGGAGCTGTTTTTT
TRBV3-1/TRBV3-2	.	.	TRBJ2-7	CASSLSVNSAYEQYF	TGTGCCAGCAGCCTGTCTGTTAACTCTGCCTACGAGCAGTACTTC
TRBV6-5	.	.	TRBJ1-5	CATERTNQPQHF	TGTGCCACGGAGAGAACTAATCAGCCCCAGCATTTT
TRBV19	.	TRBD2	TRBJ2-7	CASSRDPGLVTEQYF	TGTGCCAGTAGTAGGGACCCGGGACTAGTAACCGAGCAGTACTTC
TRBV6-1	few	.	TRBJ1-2	CASSEIEGVDYGYTF	TGTGCCAGCAGTGAAATCGAGGGGGTCGATTATGGCTACACCTTC
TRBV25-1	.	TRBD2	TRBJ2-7	CASSVIGLGRDEQYF	TGTGCCAGCAGTGTGATCGGACTAGGAAGAGACGAGCAGTACTTC
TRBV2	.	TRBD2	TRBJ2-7	CASRRVPAGGNEQYF	TGTGCCAGCAGACGTGTCCCAGCGGGAGGGAACGAGCAGTACTTC
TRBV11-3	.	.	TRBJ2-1	CASSFDSDNEQFF	TGTGCCAGCAGCTTCGACTCCGACAATGAGCAGTTCTTC
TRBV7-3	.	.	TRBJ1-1	CASSLPPGTEAFF	TGTGCCAGCAGCCTACCCCCCGGCACTGAAGCTTTCTTT
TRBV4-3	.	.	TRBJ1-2	CASSQDPRIGEGYTF	TGCGCCAGCAGCCAAGACCCCCGAATCGGGGAGGGCTACACCTTC
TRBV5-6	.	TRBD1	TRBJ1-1	CASSQDRGRLNTEAFF	TGTGCCAGCAGCCAGGACAGGGGGCGGTTGAACACTGAAGCTTTCTTT
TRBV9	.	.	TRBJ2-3	CASSNLLAADTQYF	TGTGCCAGCAGCAACCTACTAGCTGCAGATACGCAGTATTTT